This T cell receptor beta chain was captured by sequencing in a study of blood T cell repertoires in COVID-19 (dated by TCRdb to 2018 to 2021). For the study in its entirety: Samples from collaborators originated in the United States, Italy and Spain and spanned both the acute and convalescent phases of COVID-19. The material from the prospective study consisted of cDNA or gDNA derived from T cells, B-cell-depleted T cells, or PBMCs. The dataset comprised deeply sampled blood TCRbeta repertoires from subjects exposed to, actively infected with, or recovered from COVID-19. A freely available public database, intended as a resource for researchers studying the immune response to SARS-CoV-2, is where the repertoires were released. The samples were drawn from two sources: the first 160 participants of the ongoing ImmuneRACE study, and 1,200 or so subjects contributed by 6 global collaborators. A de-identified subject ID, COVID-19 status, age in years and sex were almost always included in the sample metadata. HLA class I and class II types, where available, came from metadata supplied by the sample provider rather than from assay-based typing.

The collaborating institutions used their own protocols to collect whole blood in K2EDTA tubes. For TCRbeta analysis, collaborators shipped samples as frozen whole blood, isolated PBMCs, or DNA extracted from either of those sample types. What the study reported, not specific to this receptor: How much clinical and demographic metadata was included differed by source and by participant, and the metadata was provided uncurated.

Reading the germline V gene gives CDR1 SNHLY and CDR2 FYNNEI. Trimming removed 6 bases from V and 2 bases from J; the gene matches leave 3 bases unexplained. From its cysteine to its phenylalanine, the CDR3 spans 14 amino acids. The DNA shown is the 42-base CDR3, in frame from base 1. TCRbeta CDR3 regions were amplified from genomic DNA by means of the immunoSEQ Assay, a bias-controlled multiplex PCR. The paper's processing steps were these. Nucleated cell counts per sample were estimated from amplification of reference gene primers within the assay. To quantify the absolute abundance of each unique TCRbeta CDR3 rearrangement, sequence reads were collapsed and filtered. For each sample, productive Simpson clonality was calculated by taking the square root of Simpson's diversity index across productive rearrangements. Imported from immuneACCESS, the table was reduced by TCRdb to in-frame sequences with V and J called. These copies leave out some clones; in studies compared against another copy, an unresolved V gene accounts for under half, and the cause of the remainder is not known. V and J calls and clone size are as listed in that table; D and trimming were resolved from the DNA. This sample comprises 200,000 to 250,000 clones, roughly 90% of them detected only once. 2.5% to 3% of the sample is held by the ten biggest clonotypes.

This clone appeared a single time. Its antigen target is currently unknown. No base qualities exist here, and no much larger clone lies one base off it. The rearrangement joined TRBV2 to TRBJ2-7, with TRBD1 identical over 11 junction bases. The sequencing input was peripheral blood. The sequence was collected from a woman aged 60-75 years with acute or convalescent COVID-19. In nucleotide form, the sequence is TGTGCCAGCAGGGACAGGGGGCCTACCTACGAGCAGTACTTC. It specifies CASRDRGPTYEQYF.